This T cell receptor (beta chain) is from a study of graft-versus-host responses after intestinal transplantation. Assay: immunoSEQ multiplex PCR; the TCRdb copy retains only in-frame clones and omits some. The table lists more than 85,000 clones, 85% to 95% of them singletons. Trimming cost V 5 bases and J 7 bases, with 15 bases left between them. Germline lookup yields CDR1 SGHTA and CDR2 FQGNSA. The CDR3 consists of 15 residues. Notes on this clone: Its antigen is not known.

The genes are TRBV7-2 and TRBJ1-6; TRBD1 might be the D (5 bases). The sequence was obtained from a human donor who received an intestinal transplant. The material was unstimulated CD8+ T cells sorted from spleen or lymph node cells, obtained before intestinal transplant. For the CDR3, the DNA is TGTGCCAGCAGCCCCGCGGTGGGGGGAAATTCACCCCTCCACTTT. Its protein product is CASSPAVGGNSPLHF.